Below, 3 T cell receptor beta chains from the same sample are listed, as sequenced in a study of regulatory T cells in long-lasting Graves disease. Time point in this sample: newly diagnosed GD, antithyroid drugs for less than 3 months. There was RNA extracted from PBMCs, and the TCR library was made from it. With iRepertoire HTBI primers and Arm-PCR of CDR3 regions, TCR beta libraries were built. TCRdb re-called the multiplex PCR reads through MiXCR, storing one row per CDR3 protein. This sample has 320,000 or so distinct CDR3 sequences, with 15% to 20% found just once. Sample: peripheral blood mononuclear cells (PBMCs), taken at new diagnosis, from a patient treated with antithyroid drugs. The receptors were gathered from a female donor with Graves disease.

In its sample, this clonotype was seen many times. V and J are TRBV9 and TRBJ2-2, with D possibly matching TRBD2 (5 bases). V was pared by 1 base and J by 0 bases, with 10 bases between. Germline V gene sequence: CDR1 SGDLS, CDR2 YYNGEE. The CDR3 loop spans 16 amino acids. For the CDR3, the DNA is TGTGCCAGCAGCGTATTCGGGGAAGCGAACACCGGGGAGCTGTTTTTT. Its protein product is CASSVFGEANTGELFF.

The chain links TRBV28 to TRBJ2-7; 12 bases are shared with TRBD2. The CDR3 sequence is 14 residues long. CDR1 and CDR2 from the germline V gene are MDHEN and SYDVKM. V was pared by 6 bases and J by 6 bases, with 6 bases of the junction left unmatched. The CDR3 sequence is CASRWTSGMGEQYF. CDR3 nucleotide sequence: TGTGCCAGCAGGTGGACTAGCGGGATGGGCGAGCAGTACTTC.

This clonotype was seen many times. The chain couples TRBV10-3 to TRBJ2-7, with TRBD1 identical over 8 bases. Trimming at V came to 6 bases and at J to 0 bases, leaving 10 bases not matched to a gene. In germline, CDR1 is ENHRY, CDR2 SYGVKD. The length of the CDR3 is 16 residues. CDR3 protein: CAIRGLGTGTSYEQYF. CDR3 sequence (DNA): TGTGCCATCAGGGGCCTAGGGACAGGTACCTCCTACGAGCAGTACTTC.